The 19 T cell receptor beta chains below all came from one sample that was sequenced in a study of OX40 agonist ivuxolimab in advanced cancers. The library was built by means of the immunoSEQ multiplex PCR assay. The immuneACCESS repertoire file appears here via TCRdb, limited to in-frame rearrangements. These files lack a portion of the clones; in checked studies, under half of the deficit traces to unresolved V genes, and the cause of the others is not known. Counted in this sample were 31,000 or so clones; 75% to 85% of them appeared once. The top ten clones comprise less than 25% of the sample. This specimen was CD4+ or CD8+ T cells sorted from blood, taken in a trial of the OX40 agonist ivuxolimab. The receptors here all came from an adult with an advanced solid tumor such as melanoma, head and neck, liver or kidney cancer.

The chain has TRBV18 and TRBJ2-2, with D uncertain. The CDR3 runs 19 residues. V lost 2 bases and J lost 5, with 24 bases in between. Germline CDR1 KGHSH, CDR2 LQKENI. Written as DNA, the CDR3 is TGTGCCAGCTCACCATTAAATCGAACGGCGATATTGGGGACCGGGGAGCTGTTTTTT. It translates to CASSPLNRTAILGTGELFF. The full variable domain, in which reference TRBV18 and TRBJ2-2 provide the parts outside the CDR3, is NAGVMQNPRHLVRRRGQEARLRCSPMKGHSHVYWYRQLPEEGLKFMVYLQKENIIDESGMPKERFSAEFPKEGPSILRIQQVVRGDSAAYFCASSPLNRTAILGTGELFFGEGSRLTVL.

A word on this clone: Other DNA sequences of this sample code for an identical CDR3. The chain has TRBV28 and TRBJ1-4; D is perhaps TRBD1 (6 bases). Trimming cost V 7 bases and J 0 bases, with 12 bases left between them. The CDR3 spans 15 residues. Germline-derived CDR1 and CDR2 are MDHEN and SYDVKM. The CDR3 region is CASTRGGATNEKLFF. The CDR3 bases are TGTGCCAGCACCAGGGGAGGTGCAACTAATGAAAAACTGTTTTTT.

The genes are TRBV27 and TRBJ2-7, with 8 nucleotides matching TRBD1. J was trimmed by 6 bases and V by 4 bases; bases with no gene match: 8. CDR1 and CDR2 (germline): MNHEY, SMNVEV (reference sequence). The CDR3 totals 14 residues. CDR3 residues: CASSWTGLEGEQYF. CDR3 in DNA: TGTGCCAGCAGTTGGACAGGGTTAGAGGGCGAGCAGTACTTC.

CDR3: CASSNREGYYYGYTF. In nucleotides, the CDR3 is TGTGCCAGTAGTAACAGAGAAGGGTATTACTATGGCTACACCTTC. The chain is built from TRBV19 and TRBJ1-2; D gene uncertain. Per germline, CDR1 LNHDA and CDR2 SQIVND (reference sequence). The V and J ends lost 4 bases and 3 bases respectively, with 15 bases between them. The length of the CDR3 is 15 residues.

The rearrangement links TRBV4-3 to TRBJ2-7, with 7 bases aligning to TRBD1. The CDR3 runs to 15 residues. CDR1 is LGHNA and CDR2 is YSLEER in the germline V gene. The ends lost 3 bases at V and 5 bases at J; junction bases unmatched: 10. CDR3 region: CASSQRTGTADEQYF. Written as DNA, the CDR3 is TGCGCCAGCAGCCAGCGAACCGGGACAGCAGACGAGCAGTACTTC.

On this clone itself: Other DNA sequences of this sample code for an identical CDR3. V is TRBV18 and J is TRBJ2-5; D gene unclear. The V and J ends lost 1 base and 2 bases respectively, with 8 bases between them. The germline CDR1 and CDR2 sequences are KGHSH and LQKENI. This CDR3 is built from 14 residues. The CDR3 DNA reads TGTGCCAGCTCACCACTCGTGGAACAAGAGACCCAGTACTTC. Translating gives CASSPLVEQETQYF.

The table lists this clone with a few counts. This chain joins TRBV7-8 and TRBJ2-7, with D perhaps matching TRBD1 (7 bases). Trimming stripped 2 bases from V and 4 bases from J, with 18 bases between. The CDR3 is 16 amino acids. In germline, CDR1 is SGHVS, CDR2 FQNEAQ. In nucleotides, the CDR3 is TGTGCCAGCAGCTTATCCCGGGGGACAGAACCTTACGAGCAGTACTTC. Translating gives CASSLSRGTEPYEQYF.

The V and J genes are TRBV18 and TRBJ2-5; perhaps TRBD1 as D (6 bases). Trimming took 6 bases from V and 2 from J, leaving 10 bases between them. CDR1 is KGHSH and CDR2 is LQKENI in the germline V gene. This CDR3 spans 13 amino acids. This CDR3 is CASSQGQQETQYF. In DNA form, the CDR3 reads TGTGCCAGCTCTCAAGGACAGCAAGAGACCCAGTACTTC.

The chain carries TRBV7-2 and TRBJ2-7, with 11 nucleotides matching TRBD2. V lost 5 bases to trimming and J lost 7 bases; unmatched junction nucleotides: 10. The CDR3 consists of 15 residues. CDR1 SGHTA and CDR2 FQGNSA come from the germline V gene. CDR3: CASSPVTSGGPEQYF. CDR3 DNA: TGTGCCAGCAGCCCGGTTACTAGCGGGGGCCCGGAGCAGTACTTC.

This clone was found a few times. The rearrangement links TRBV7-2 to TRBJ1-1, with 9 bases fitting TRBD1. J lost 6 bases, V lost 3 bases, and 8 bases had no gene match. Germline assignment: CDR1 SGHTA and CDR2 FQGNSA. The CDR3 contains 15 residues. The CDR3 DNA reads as TGTGCCAGCAGCTTGGGGACAGGGCTGGGGGCTGAAGCTTTCTTT. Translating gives CASSLGTGLGAEAFF.

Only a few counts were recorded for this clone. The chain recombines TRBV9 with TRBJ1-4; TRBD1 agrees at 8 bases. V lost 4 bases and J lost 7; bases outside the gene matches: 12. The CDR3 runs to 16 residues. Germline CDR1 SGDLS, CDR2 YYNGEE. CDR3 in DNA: TGTGCCAGCAGCACAGGACAGGGAGTTTTGGCTGAAAAACTGTTTTTT. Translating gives CASSTGQGVLAEKLFF.

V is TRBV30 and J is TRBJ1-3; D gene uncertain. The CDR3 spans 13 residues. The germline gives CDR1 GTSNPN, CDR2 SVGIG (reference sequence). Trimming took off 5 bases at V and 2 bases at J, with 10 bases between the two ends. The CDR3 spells CAWGRAAGNTIYF. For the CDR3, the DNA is TGTGCCTGGGGGCGGGCAGCTGGAAACACCATATATTTT.

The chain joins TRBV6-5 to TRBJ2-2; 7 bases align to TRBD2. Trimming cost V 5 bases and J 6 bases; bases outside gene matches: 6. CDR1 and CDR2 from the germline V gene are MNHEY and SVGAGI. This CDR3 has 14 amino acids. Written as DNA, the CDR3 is TGTGCCAGCAGTGAGGGCGGACTAGCCGGGGAGCTGTTTTTT. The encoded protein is CASSEGGLAGELFF.

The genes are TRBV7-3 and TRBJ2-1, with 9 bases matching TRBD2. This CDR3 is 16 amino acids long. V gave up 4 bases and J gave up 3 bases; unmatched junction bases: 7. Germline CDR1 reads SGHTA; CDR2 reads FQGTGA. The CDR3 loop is CASSSGLARHYNEQFF. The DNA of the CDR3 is TGTGCCAGCAGCTCCGGACTAGCGCGCCACTACAATGAGCAGTTCTTC.

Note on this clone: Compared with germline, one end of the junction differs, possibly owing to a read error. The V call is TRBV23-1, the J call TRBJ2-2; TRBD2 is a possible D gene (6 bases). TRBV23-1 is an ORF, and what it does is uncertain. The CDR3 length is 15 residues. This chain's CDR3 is CASIGTPTEHRGAVF. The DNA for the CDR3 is TGCGCCAGCATAGGGACTCCAACAGAACACCGGGGAGCTGTTTTT.

CDR3 region: CASSEGRQSGGEAFF. CDR3 bases: TGTGCCAGCAGCGAGGGGAGACAGTCAGGAGGTGAAGCTTTCTTT. The chain links TRBV9 to TRBJ1-1, with a possible D match to TRBD1 (5 bases). V dropped 3 bases and J dropped 7 bases, with 19 bases sitting between them. This CDR3 contains 15 residues. The germline V gene encodes CDR1 SGDLS and CDR2 YYNGEE. Full variable domain (rest looked up from reference TRBV9 and TRBJ1-1): DSGVTQTPKHLITATGQRVTLRCSPRSGDLSVYWYQQSLDQGLQFLIQYYNGEERAKGNILERFSAQQFPDLHSELNLSSLELGDSALYFCASSEGRQSGGEAFFGQGTRLTVV.

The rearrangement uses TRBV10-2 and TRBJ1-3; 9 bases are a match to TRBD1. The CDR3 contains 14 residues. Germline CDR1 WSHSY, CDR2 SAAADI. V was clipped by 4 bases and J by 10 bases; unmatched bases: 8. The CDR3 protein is CASSARDRVNTIYF. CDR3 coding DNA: TGCGCCAGCAGTGCCCGGGACAGGGTAAATACCATATATTTT.

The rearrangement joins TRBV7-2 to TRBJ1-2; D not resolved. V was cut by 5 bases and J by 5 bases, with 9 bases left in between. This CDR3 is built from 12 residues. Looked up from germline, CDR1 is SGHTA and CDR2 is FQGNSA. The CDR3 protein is CASSPQLYGYTF. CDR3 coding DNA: TGTGCCAGCAGCCCACAGTTATATGGCTACACCTTC. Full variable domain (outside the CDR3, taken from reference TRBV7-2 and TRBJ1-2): GAGVSQSPSNKVTEKGKDVELRCDPISGHTALYWYRQSLGQGLEFLIYFQGNSAPDKSGLPSDRFSAERTGGSVSTLTIQRTQQEDSAVYLCASSPQLYGYTFGSGTRLTVV.

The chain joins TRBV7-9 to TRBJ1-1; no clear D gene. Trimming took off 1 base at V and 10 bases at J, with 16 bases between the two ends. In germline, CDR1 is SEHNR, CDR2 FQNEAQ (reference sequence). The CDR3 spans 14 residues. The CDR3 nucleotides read TGTGCCAGCAGCTTAGATTCCGGGTATCGCGGAGCTTTCTTT. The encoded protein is CASSLDSGYRGAFF. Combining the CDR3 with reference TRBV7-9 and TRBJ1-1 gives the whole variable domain DTGVSQNPRHKITKRGQNVTFRCDPISEHNRLYWYRQTLGQGPEFLTYFQNEAQLEKSRLLSDRFSAERPKGSFSTLEIQRTEQGDSAMYLCASSLDSGYRGAFFGQGTRLTVV.